These 22 T cell receptor beta chains came from one sample sequenced in a study of shared clonotypes between healthy human individuals. Naive CD8 cells lacked CD45RO and underwent positive selection for CCR7, leaving out terminally differentiated effector memory CD45RA+ cells. Some clones are missing from TCRdb's copy, which holds only in-frame ones; the method was immunoSEQ multiplex PCR. The profile shows more than 2 million clones, roughly 93% of them singletons. Sequenced input: naive CD8+ T cells from PBMCs. The receptor source for this set is a man between 18 and 35 years old in good health. Some clones in this sample may be carry-over from other donors' samples.

This clone was detected a few times. The V and J genes are TRBV19 and TRBJ1-1; D uncertain. Germline-derived CDR1 and CDR2 are LNHDA and SQIVND (reference sequence). The CDR3 is 11 amino acids. The germline V and J ends were trimmed by 9 bases and 4 bases, with 9 bases remaining between them. This chain's CDR3 is CASRLATEAFF. The CDR3 bases are TGTGCCAGCCGCCTGGCCACTGAAGCTTTCTTT.

This chain connects TRBV7-9 to TRBJ2-3; 11 bases agree with TRBD2. CDR1 is SEHNR, CDR2 FQNEAQ, per germline (reference sequence). V shed 5 bases, J shed 4 bases, and the junction held 8 bases outside the gene matches. The CDR3 is made up of 16 amino acids. CDR3 region: CASSKKLAGVADTQYF. The CDR3 DNA is TGTGCCAGCAGCAAAAAACTAGCGGGAGTAGCAGATACGCAGTATTTT. Full variable domain (rest looked up from reference TRBV7-9 and TRBJ2-3): DTGVSQNPRHKITKRGQNVTFRCDPISEHNRLYWYRQTLGQGPEFLTYFQNEAQLEKSRLLSDRFSAERPKGSFSTLEIQRTEQGDSAMYLCASSKKLAGVADTQYFGPGTRLTVL.

The chain combines TRBV11-2 with TRBJ2-7; D gene unclear. V lost 4 bases and J lost 6, with 10 bases in between. Germline CDR1 is SGHAT and CDR2 is FQNNGV. The length of the CDR3 is 12 residues. This chain's CDR3 is CASSCPVCEQYF. DNA of the CDR3: TGTGCCAGCAGCTGTCCCGTGTGCGAGCAGTACTTC.

The chain recombines TRBV13 with TRBJ2-1; D unresolved. This CDR3 comprises 14 residues. Trimming shortened V by 2 bases and J by 6 bases, and 11 bases separated the two germline ends. Germline assignment: CDR1 PRHDT and CDR2 FYEKMQ (reference sequence). For the CDR3, the DNA is TGTGCCAGCAGCTTAATTGGTCAGACCAATGAGCAGTTCTTC. This gives the protein CASSLIGQTNEQFF.

Notes on this clone: Other DNA sequences of this sample code for an identical CDR3. CDR3 coding DNA: TGTGCCAGCAGCGACAGGGACAGTGAAGCTTTCTTT. It yields the protein CASSDRDSEAFF. The V call is TRBV9, the J call TRBJ1-1; 7 bases match TRBD1. V lost 3 bases, J lost 7 bases, and 3 bases stayed unmatched. CDR3 size: 12 residues. Germline assignment: CDR1 SGDLS and CDR2 YYNGEE.

The chain combines TRBV28 with TRBJ1-1, with TRBD1 matching 11 bases. The CDR3 contains 18 residues. The germline CDR1 and CDR2 sequences are MDHEN and SYDVKM. V shed 5 bases and J 7 bases; nucleotides not matched to a gene: 18. CDR3 in amino acids: CASSIGQGAKLHLLEAFF. The CDR3 bases are TGTGCCAGCAGTATCGGACAGGGGGCGAAGCTTCATTTACTTGAAGCTTTCTTT.

V is TRBV6-5 and J is TRBJ2-7, with D perhaps TRBD2 (5 bases). The V gene's germline CDR1 is MNHEY and CDR2 SVGAGI. V lost 5 bases and J lost 0, with 11 bases in between. This CDR3 spans 14 amino acids. DNA of the CDR3: TGTGCCAGCAGTCCCGGGAAGAGCTCCTACGAGCAGTACTTC. It encodes CASSPGKSSYEQYF.

This sequence joins TRBV5-4 and TRBJ2-7; D might be TRBD1 or TRBD2, each matching 5 bases. Trimming stripped 4 bases from V and 5 bases from J, with 22 bases between. Per germline, CDR1 SGHNT and CDR2 YYREEE (reference sequence). CDR3 size: 16 residues. The CDR3 sequence: CASSGPRGGVVHEQYF. CDR3 coding DNA: TGTGCCAGCAGCGGTCCCCGGGGCGGCGTTGTCCACGAGCAGTACTTC.

The CDR3 loop reads CASSSEGRPYEQYF. The CDR3 coding sequence is TGTGCCAGCAGCTCAGAAGGAAGACCCTACGAGCAGTACTTC. The chain is built from TRBV7-9 and TRBJ2-7; D gene unclear. The V end lost 4 bases, the J end lost 2 bases, and 12 bases lay between the germline ends. This CDR3 is built from 14 residues. Germline CDR1 is SEHNR and CDR2 is FQNEAQ (reference sequence).

A remark on this clone: Other DNA variants within this sample encode the same CDR3. The rearrangement joins TRBV27 to TRBJ2-7; no firm D call. The germline gives CDR1 MNHEY, CDR2 SMNVEV (reference sequence). CDR3 size: 13 residues. V was pared by 0 bases and J by 1 base, with 4 bases between. CDR3 nucleotides: TGTGCCAGCAGTTTATCCCCATCCTACGAGCAGTACTTC. The encoded protein is CASSLSPSYEQYF.

This clone was picked up one time. This chain joins TRBV15 and TRBJ2-2; 7 bases fit TRBD2. Looked up from germline, CDR1 is LNHNV and CDR2 is YYDKDF (reference sequence). CDR3 length: 17 residues. The V gene end was trimmed by 0 bases and the J gene end by 6 bases; junction bases not matched to a gene: 10. The CDR3 reads CATSREGTSGGSGELFF. The CDR3 nucleotides are TGTGCCACCAGCAGAGAGGGTACATCGGGAGGTTCCGGGGAGCTGTTTTTT.

The rearrangement joins TRBV4-2 to TRBJ2-1; tentatively, D is TRBD2 (5 bases). There are 18 residues in the CDR3. V lost 0 bases, J lost 5 bases, and 20 bases lay in between. CDR1 is LGHNA, CDR2 YNFKEQ, per germline. The CDR3: CASSQEPLGWESHNEQFF. CDR3 DNA: TGTGCCAGCAGCCAAGAACCCCTAGGGTGGGAGAGTCACAATGAGCAGTTCTTC.

The chain combines TRBV7-2 with TRBJ2-1; 10 bases are shared with TRBD2. J gave up 4 bases and V 6 bases, and 9 bases lay outside the gene matches. Germline-derived CDR1 and CDR2 are SGHTA and FQGNSA. The CDR3 spans 16 residues. Written as DNA, the CDR3 is TGTGCCAGCAGTCAAACCGGGACTAGCGATTACAATGAGCAGTTCTTC. This sequence encodes CASSQTGTSDYNEQFF.

This chain joins TRBV2 and TRBJ2-2, with D tentatively TRBD1 (5 bases). The CDR3 runs to 15 residues. Trimming cost V 4 bases and J 0 bases, with 9 bases left between them. CDR1 and CDR2 from the germline V gene are SNHLY and FYNNEI. The CDR3, as DNA: TGTGCCAGCAGTGGAAGACAGTCGAACACCGGGGAGCTGTTTTTT. Protein: CASSGRQSNTGELFF.

The V gene is TRBV10-3, the J gene TRBJ1-1; D is possibly TRBD1 (6 bases). The V gene's germline CDR1 is ENHRY and CDR2 SYGVKD. This CDR3 comprises 15 residues. The ends were cut back, 4 bases at V and 1 base at J, with 13 bases in the middle. The chain's CDR3 is CAISGWGGQNTEAFF. CDR3 nucleotides: TGTGCCATCAGTGGCTGGGGGGGGCAGAACACTGAAGCTTTCTTT.

This clone is a singleton in its sample. The V call is TRBV30, the J call TRBJ2-2; tentatively, D is TRBD1 or TRBD2 (6 bases each). The CDR3 length is 15 residues. V shed 3 bases and J shed 3 bases, with 14 bases lying between them. The germline V gene has CDR1 GTSNPN and CDR2 SVGIG (reference sequence). The DNA of the CDR3 is TGTGCCTGGAGGATATCACGGGGGCACACCGGGGAGCTGTTTTTT. Protein: CAWRISRGHTGELFF.

This rearrangement joins TRBV28 to TRBJ2-3, with D unclear. CDR1 is MDHEN and CDR2 is SYDVKM in the germline V gene. This CDR3 has 16 amino acids. The V and J ends lost 1 base and 1 base respectively, with 12 bases between them. The chain's CDR3 is CASSLFSGRGTDTQYF. The CDR3 region has the DNA TGTGCCAGCAGTTTATTTTCGGGCCGGGGCACAGATACGCAGTATTTT.

The rearrangement joins TRBV19 to TRBJ1-1; a possible D gene is TRBD1 (6 bases). The CDR3 is 13 amino acids. V dropped 3 bases and J dropped 3 bases, with 8 bases sitting between them. Germline CDR1 reads LNHDA; CDR2 reads SQIVND (reference sequence). The CDR3 loop is CASSMGGHTEAFF. In DNA, the CDR3 is TGTGCCAGTAGTATGGGGGGCCACACTGAAGCTTTCTTT.

The rearrangement uses TRBV9 and TRBJ2-7; D not certain. Germline V gene lookup returns CDR1 SGDLS and CDR2 YYNGEE. The CDR3 consists of 15 residues. V lost 3 bases and J 3 bases, leaving 16 bases between the germline ends. CDR3 DNA: TGTGCCAGCAGCGGGTCAGGAGCAAACTACTACGAGCAGTACTTC. The encoded protein is CASSGSGANYYEQYF.

CDR3 loop: CASSPLVTMSSYEQYF. As DNA, the CDR3 is TGTGCCAGCTCACCATTAGTGACAATGAGCTCCTACGAGCAGTACTTC. This rearrangement joins TRBV18 to TRBJ2-7, with D unresolved. CDR1 and CDR2 from the germline V gene are KGHSH and LQKENI. V was cut by 2 bases and J by 0 bases, with 14 bases left in between. This CDR3 region has 16 residues.

The chain employs TRBV5-4 and TRBJ2-3; 12 nucleotides line up with TRBD2. With 0 bases clipped from V and 4 bases from J, the junction kept 12 bases outside the gene matches. Germline V gene lookup returns CDR1 SGHNT and CDR2 YYREEE (reference sequence). This CDR3 is 19 amino acids long. The CDR3 here is CASSLGTLAGGPSADTQYF. The CDR3 DNA reads TGTGCCAGCAGCTTGGGCACCCTAGCGGGAGGGCCCTCGGCAGATACGCAGTATTTT. Full variable domain (remainder filled in from reference TRBV5-4 and TRBJ2-3): ETGVTQSPTHLIKTRGQQVTLRCSSQSGHNTVSWYQQALGQGPQFIFQYYREEENGRGNFPPRFSGLQFPNYSSELNVNALELDDSALYLCASSLGTLAGGPSADTQYFGPGTRLTVL.

The chain couples TRBV27 to TRBJ2-7; D is tentatively TRBD1 or TRBD2 (5 bases each). The CDR3 is 14 residues long. Germline V gene sequence: CDR1 MNHEY, CDR2 SMNVEV (reference sequence). V gave up 7 bases and J gave up 0 bases, with 13 bases separating them. The CDR3 reads CASKLGRPSYEQYF. CDR3 coding DNA: TGTGCCAGCAAACTGGGACGTCCCTCCTACGAGCAGTACTTC.